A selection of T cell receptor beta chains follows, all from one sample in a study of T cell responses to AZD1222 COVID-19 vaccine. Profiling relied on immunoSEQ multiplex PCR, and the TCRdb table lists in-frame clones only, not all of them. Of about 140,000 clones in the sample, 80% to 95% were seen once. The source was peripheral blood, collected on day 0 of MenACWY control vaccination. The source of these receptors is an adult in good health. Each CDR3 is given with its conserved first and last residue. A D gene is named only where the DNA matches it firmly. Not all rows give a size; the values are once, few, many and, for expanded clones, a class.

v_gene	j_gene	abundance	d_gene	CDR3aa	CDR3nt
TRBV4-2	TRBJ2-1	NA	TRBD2	CASSQAGGPNEQFF	TGTGCCAGCAGCCAAGCGGGAGGGCCGAATGAGCAGTTCTTC
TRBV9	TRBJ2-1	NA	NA	CASSVDLGTNFNEQFF	TGTGCCAGCAGCGTAGATCTGGGGACAAACTTCAATGAGCAGTTCTTC
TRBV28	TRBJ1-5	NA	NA	CASSLLRDQPQHF	TGTGCCAGCAGTTTGCTTCGGGATCAGCCCCAGCATTTT
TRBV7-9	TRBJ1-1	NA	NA	CASSAGAEAFF	TGTGCCAGCAGTGCCGGGGCTGAAGCTTTCTTT
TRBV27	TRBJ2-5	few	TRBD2	CASSFKASGREETQYF	TGTGCCAGCAGTTTCAAGGCTAGCGGGAGGGAAGAGACCCAGTACTTC
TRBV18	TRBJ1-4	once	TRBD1	CASSRTGGHEKLFF	TGTGCCAGCTCACGGACAGGGGGCCATGAAAAACTGTTTTTT
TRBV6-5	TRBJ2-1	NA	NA	CASSYRVGSNNEQFF	TGTGCCAGCAGTTACCGGGTAGGCTCAAACAATGAGCAGTTCTTC
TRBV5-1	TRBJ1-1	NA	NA	CASTRSSTADTEAFF	TGCGCCAGCACACGGTCCAGCACCGCGGACACTGAAGCTTTCTTT
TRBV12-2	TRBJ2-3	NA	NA	CASRLERGGGGTPAGTDTQYF	TGTGCAAGTCGCTTAGAAAGGGGGGGAGGTGGGACTCCGGCGGGCACAGATACGCAGTATTTT
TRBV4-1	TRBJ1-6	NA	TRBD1	CASSQRDSNNSPLHF	TGCGCCAGCAGCCAACGGGACAGTAATAATTCACCCCTCCACTTT
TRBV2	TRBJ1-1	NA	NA	CASSEYGTSTEAFF	TGTGCCAGCAGTGAATACGGCACCTCCACTGAAGCTTTCTTT
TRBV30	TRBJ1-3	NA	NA	CAWSGERDSGNTIYF	TGTGCCTGGAGTGGTGAAAGAGACTCTGGAAACACCATATATTTT
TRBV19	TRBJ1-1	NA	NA	CASSIRAEAFF	TGTGCCAGTAGTATAAGGGCTGAAGCTTTCTTT
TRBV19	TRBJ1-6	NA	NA	CASRKAGSDSPLHF	TGTGCCAGTCGTAAGGCAGGGAGTGATTCACCCCTCCACTTT
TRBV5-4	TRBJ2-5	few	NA	CASSPPAAQETQYF	TGTGCCAGCAGCCCCCCAGCGGCCCAAGAGACCCAGTACTTC
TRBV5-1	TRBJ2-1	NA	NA	CASSPREGQSYNEQFF	TGCGCCAGCAGCCCGCGAGAGGGGCAGTCCTACAATGAGCAGTTCTTC
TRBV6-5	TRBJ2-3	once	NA	CASSYFGRPTDTQYF	TGTGCCAGCAGTTACTTCGGTCGACCCACAGATACGCAGTATTTT
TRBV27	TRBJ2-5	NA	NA	CASSFSGVSSETQYF	TGTGCCAGCAGCTTCTCGGGGGTCAGTTCGGAGACCCAGTACTTC
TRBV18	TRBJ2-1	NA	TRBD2	CASSRGLAGSTTYNEQFF	TGTGCCAGCTCACGCGGACTAGCGGGTTCTACTACCTACAATGAGCAGTTCTTC
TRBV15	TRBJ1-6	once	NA	CATSRGSGYDSPLHF	TGTGCCACCAGCAGAGGGTCAGGGTATGATTCACCCCTCCACTTT